This T cell receptor beta chain was obtained from a study of T cells after yellow fever vaccination. Each CDR3 protein gets one entry after TCRdb re-called the 5' RACE reads with MiXCR. The table includes around 310,000 distinct CDR3 sequences, 8.7% detected once. Ten or more counts support this clonotype. The ends were cut back, 1 base at V and 5 bases at J, with 8 bases in the middle. Germline CDR1 is SEHNR and CDR2 is FQNEAQ (reference sequence). The CDR3 has 13 residues. Sequencing was performed on PBMCs, taken on the day of the first yellow fever vaccination. V usage is TRBV7-9 and J usage is TRBJ2-5; D could derive from TRBD1 or TRBD2 (5 bases each). The clonotype originates from a man younger than 35 who received the YFV17D yellow fever vaccine. The CDR3 loop reads CASSLGDVETQYF. The CDR3 DNA follows: TGTGCCAGCAGCTTAGGGGACGTGGAGACCCAGTACTTC.